This T cell receptor (beta chain) came from a study of a mutant IDH1 vaccine in newly diagnosed glioma (dated by TCRdb to the early 2020s). Background on the whole study: Eight vaccinations were administered to patients in weeks 1, 3, 5, 7, 11, 15, 19 and 23, corresponding to visits V03 through V10. Prior to enrollment, patients had been given standard therapy consisting of radiotherapy alone, temozolomide alone, or radiochemotherapy with temozolomide, with the combination given to most patients. In the chemotherapy-containing groups, vaccination started alongside temozolomide cycles, whereas in patients who had radiotherapy alone it started 4-6 weeks after radiotherapy. Of the roughly 34 treated patients, roughly 60% were male and about 38% were female, and the mean age was approximately 40 years. For exploratory analyses, around 26 treated patients had longitudinal TCRB deep sequencing done wherever samples were available. Peripheral blood samples were drawn at six visits, namely V03 (baseline), V05, V07, V10, V12 and V13. Overall results and qualifications from the work: Selection of PBMC samples for TCRB deep sequencing was based on availability. Across multiple MHC alleles, vaccine-induced immune responses were seen in approximately 93% of patients. Changes in the top peripheral T cell clonotypes picked up by TCRB sequencing did not appear to be linked to pseudoprogression. The authors stated that sample limitations prevented analyses of patient blood samples from being reproduced.

The V end loses 4 bases and the J end loses 2 bases, and a stretch of 6 bases separates them. From a lookup of the germline V gene, CDR1 and CDR2 are LGHNT and FRNRAP. Measured from the cysteine to the phenylalanine, the CDR3 is 13 residues long. Solely the CDR3 DNA is kept, with 39 bases framed from the first base. In light of the paper, this sample's time point label describes: week 23, last vaccination. Each vaccine dose, consisting of 300 ug of a 20-mer mutant IDH1 peptide in Montanide, was administered subcutaneously with topical imiquimod. The donors had newly diagnosed IDH1-mutant astrocytomas of WHO grade 3 or 4 that showed loss of nuclear ATRX. The samples were drawn from NOA16, a multicentre, single-arm, open-label phase I trial in Germany that tested a mutant IDH1 peptide vaccine in humans for the first time. Genomic DNA for TCRB sequencing was isolated from EDTA blood with the DNeasy Blood and Tissue Kit.

Receptors were amplified or captured by the immunoSEQ multiplex PCR assay. The hsTCRB Kit was used according to the manufacturer's protocol to amplify rearranged TCR beta chain sequences. TCRB libraries were sequenced on an Illumina MiSeq. In the original analysis: The proprietary platform of the kit vendor was used for demultiplexing, trimming and gene mapping. What TCRdb holds here is the immuneACCESS table cut down to in-frame rearrangements. Part of the clones is not present; checked against another copy, under half of the missing clones reflect an unresolved V gene, and the others are unexplained. Clone size and V and J calls were adopted from that table, with D and trimming inferred from the DNA. The sample table records tens of thousands of clones; over 70% of these occur just once. 6.2% of the sample is held by the ten biggest clonotypes. Remarks on this clone: Its antigen is not yet known. The record has no base qualities; no much larger clone is one base away.

The specimen comprised PBMCs, sampled from a glioma patient whose treatment included an IDH1 peptide vaccine. The chain employs TRBV12-5 and TRBJ1-5, with no D gene named confidently. The TCR sequence derives from a man aged 35-49 years with glioma. This receptor carries the CDR3 CASGSEGNQPQHF. The sequence in DNA is TGTGCTAGTGGTTCTGAGGGCAATCAGCCCCAGCATTTT.